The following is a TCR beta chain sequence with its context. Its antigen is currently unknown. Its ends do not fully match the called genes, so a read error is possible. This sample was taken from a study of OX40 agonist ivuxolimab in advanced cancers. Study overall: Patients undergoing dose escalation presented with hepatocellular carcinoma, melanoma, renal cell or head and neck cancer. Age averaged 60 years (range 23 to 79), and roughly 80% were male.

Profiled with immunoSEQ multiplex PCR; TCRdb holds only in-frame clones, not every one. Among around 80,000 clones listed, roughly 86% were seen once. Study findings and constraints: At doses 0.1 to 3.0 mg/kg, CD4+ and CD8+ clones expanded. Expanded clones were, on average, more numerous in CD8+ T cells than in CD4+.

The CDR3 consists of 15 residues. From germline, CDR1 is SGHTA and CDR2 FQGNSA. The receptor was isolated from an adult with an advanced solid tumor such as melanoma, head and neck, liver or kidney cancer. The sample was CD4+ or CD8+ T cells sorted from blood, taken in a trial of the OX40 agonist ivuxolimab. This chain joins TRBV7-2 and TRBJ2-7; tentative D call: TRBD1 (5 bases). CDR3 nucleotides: TGTGCCAGCACCTTAGACAGTGTTTCCCCCTACGAGCAGTACTTC. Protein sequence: CASTLDSVSPYEQYF. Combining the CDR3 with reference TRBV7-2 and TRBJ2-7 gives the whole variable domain GAGVSQSPSNKVTEKGKDVELRCDPISGHTALYWYRQSLGQGLEFLIYFQGNSAPDKSGLPSDRFSAERTGGSVSTLTIQRTQQEDSAVYLCASTLDSVSPYEQYFGPGTRLTVT.